This TCR beta chain stems from a study of blood T cell repertoires in COVID-19. Method: immunoSEQ multiplex PCR; TCRdb's copy keeps in-frame clones and lacks some. The sample includes roughly 180,000 clones, approximately 85% of them seen just once. This clone appeared many times. The germline gives CDR1 SQVTM, CDR2 ANQGSEA. The V end lost 2 bases, the J end lost 11 bases, and 10 bases lay between the germline ends. The CDR3 consists of 11 residues. This chain links TRBV29-1 with TRBJ1-5; possibly TRBD1 for D (6 bases). This clonotype was sampled from a man aged 55-75 years who had recovered from COVID-19. The sequenced sample consisted of peripheral blood. CDR3: CSVEWQGSQHF. CDR3 nucleotides: TGCAGCGTTGAATGGCAGGGGTCCCAGCATTTT. The full variable domain, in which reference TRBV29-1 and TRBJ1-5 provide the parts outside the CDR3, is SAVISQKPSRDICQRGTSLTIQCQVDSQVTMMFWYRQQPGQSLTLIATANQGSEATYESGFVIDKFPISRPNLTFSTLTVSNMSPEDSSIYLCSVEWQGSQHFGDGTRLSIL.